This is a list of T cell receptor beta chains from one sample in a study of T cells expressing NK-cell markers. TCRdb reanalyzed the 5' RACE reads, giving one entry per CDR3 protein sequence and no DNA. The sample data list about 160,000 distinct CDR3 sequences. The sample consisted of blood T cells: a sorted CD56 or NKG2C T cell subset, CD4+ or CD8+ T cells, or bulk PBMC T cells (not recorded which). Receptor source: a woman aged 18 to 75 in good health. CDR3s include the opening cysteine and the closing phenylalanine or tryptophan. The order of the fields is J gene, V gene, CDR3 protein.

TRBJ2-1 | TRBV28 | CASSSTAGARYNEQFF
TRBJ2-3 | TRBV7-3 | CASSLRGTSGVPSPTQYF
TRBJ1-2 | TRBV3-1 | CASSRWDGYTF
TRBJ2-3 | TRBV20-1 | CSVRPSGRPTTDTQYF
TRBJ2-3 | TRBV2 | CASSVQGWKDTQYF
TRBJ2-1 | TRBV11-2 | CASSFRTFYNEQFF
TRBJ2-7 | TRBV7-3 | CASSHPSSGGGYYEQYF
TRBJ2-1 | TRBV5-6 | CASSLGDYSYNEQFF
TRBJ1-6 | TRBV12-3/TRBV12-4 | CASSGQRRASPLHF
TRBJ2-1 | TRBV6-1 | CASLGGTGSYNEQFF
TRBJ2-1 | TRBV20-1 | CSASGVYNEQFF
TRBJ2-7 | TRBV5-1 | CASSWGLADAYEQYF
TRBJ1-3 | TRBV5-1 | CASSPGTANSGNTIYF
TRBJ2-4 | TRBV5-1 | CASSSITGSLAKNIQYF
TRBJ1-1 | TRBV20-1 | CSAPTFGNTEAFF
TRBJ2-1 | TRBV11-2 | CASSLVVGAYNEQFF
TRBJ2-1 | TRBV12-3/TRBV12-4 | CASNVGVGGLNEQFF
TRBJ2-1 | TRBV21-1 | CASSKAVQADYNEQFF
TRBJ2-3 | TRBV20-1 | CRPLVSTDTQYF
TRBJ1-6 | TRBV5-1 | CASRLNRDESPLHF
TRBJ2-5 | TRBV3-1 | CATGTSGKETQYF
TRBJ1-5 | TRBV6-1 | CASIPDRGVQPQDF
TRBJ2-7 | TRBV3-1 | CASSRDRISEQYF
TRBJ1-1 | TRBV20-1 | CSASLQRTEAFF
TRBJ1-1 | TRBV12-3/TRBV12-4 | CASSPGGTLGTEAFF
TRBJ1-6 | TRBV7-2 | CASSLEDRGPIPLHF
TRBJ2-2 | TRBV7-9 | CASSLASSSGELFF
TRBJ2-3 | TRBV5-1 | CASSPLTSGSTDTQYF
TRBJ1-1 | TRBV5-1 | CASSYRMENTEAFF
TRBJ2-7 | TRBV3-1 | CASSSTASYEQYF
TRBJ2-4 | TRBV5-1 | CASSSSGVAKNIQYF
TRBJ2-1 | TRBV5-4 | CASSLDGPPNEQFF
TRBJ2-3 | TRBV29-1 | CSVAGVSTDTQYF
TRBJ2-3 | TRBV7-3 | CASSQGASGATDTQYF